This T cell receptor beta chain was observed in a study of blood T cell repertoires in COVID-19 (dated by TCRdb to 2018 to 2021). Broadly, across the study: The collaborator samples originated in the United States, Italy and Spain and spanned the acute and convalescent phases of COVID-19. Samples came from the ongoing ImmuneRACE study (first 160 participants) plus 1,254 subjects from 6 global collaborators. The repertoires were made available in a free public database intended to serve as a resource for research on the immune response to SARS-CoV-2. Deeply sampled blood TCRbeta repertoires from subjects exposed to, actively infected with, or recovered from COVID-19 were included in the dataset. Where available, HLA class I and class II types were taken from metadata supplied by the sample provider and were not determined by assay-based typing. The material from the prospective study consisted of cDNA or gDNA derived from T cells, B-cell-depleted T cells, or PBMCs. A de-identified subject ID, COVID-19 status, age in years and sex were almost always included in the sample metadata.

Samples from volunteer blood donors who had recovered from COVID-19 were contributed by a second Seattle source. Collaborating institutions collected whole blood in K2EDTA tubes following their own protocols. For TCRbeta analysis, collaborators shipped samples as frozen whole blood, isolated PBMCs, or DNA extracted from either of those sample types. The V end gives up 2 bases and the J end 3 bases, leaving 6 bases in the junction not matched to a gene. Spanning cysteine to phenylalanine, the CDR3 consists of 16 amino acids. Only the CDR3 DNA stays, 48 bases, in frame from base 1. Looking up the germline V gene yields CDR1 LGHNA and CDR2 YNFKEQ. With regard to this clone: The antigen this receptor binds is unknown. One base away there is no much larger clone; base qualities are not given.

General study outcomes and caveats: The amount of clinical and demographic metadata varied by source and participant and was provided uncurated.

TCRbeta CDR3 regions were amplified from genomic DNA by means of the immunoSEQ Assay, a bias-controlled multiplex PCR. As for the original processing: Nucleated cell counts per sample were estimated from amplification of reference gene primers within the assay. To quantify the absolute abundance of each unique TCRbeta CDR3 rearrangement, sequence reads were collapsed and filtered. For each sample, productive Simpson clonality was calculated by taking the square root of Simpson's diversity index across productive rearrangements. TCRdb holds this immuneACCESS table with in-frame rearrangements only. Some clones are missing; in checked studies, unresolved V genes explain under half, and the rest has no known cause. V, J and clone size derive from that table, while D and trimming were established from the DNA sequence. A total of 210,000 or so clones appear in this sample, around 79% of them only once. The ten most abundant clones make up 13% of the sample.

This TCR was recovered from a man aged 50-60 years who had recovered from COVID-19. Sequencing was done on a sample of peripheral blood. This receptor chain uses TRBV4-2 and TRBJ2-2, and TRBD2 aligns with 7 junction nucleotides. The encoded CDR3 is CASSQNGRLYTGELFF. In nucleotides, the sequence is TGTGCCAGCAGCCAAAACGGGAGGTTGTACACCGGGGAGCTGTTTTTT.